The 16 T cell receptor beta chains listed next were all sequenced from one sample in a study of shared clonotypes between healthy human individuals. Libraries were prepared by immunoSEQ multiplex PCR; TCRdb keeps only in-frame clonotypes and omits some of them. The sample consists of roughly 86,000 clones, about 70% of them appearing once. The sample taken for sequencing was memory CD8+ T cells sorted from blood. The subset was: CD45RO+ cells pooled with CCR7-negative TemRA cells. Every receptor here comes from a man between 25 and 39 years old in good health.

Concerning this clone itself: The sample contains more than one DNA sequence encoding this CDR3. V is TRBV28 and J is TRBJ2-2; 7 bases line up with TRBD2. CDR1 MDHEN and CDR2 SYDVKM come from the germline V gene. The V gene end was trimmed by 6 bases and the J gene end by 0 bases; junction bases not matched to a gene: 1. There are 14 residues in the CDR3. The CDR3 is CASSGLANTGELFF. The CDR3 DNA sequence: TGTGCCAGCAGCGGACTAGCGAACACCGGGGAGCTGTTTTTT.

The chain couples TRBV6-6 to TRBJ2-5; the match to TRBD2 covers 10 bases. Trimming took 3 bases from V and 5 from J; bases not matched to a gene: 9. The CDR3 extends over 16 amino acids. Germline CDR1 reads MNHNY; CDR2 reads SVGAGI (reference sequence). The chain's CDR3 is CASSYRSGRAGETQYF. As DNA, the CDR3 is TGTGCCAGCAGTTATAGGAGCGGGAGGGCCGGTGAGACCCAGTACTTC.

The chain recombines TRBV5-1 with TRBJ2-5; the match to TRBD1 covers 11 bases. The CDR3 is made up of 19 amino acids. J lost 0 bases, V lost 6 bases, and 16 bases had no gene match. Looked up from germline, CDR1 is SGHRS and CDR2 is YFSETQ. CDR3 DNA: TGCGCCAGCATCGAGGGTTTCGGGACAGGGGGTTGGAACCAAGAGACCCAGTACTTC. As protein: CASIEGFGTGGWNQETQYF. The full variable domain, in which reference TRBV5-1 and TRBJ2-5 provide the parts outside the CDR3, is KAGVTQTPRYLIKTRGQQVTLSCSPISGHRSVSWYQQTPGQGLQFLFEYFSETQRNKGNFPGRFSGRQFSNSRSEMNVSTLELGDSALYLCASIEGFGTGGWNQETQYFGPGTRLLVL.

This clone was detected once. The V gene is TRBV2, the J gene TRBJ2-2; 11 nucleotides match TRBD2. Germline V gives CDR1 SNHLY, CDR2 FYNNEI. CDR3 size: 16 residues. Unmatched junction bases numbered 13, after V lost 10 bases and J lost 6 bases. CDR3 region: CAISGTSGTHAGELFF. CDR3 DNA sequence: TGTGCCATCTCCGGGACTAGCGGAACCCATGCCGGGGAGCTGTTTTTT.

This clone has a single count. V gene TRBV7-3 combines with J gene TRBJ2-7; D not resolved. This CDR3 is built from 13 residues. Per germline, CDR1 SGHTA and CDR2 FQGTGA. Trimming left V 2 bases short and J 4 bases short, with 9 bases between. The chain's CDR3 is CASSLDPVYEQYF. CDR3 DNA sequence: TGTGCCAGCAGCTTAGATCCGGTATACGAGCAGTACTTC. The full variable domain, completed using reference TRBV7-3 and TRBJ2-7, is GAGVSQTPSNKVTEKGKYVELRCDPISGHTALYWYRQSLGQGPEFLIYFQGTGAADDSGLPNDRFFAVRPEGSVSTLKIQRTERGDSAVYLCASSLDPVYEQYFGPGTRLTVT.

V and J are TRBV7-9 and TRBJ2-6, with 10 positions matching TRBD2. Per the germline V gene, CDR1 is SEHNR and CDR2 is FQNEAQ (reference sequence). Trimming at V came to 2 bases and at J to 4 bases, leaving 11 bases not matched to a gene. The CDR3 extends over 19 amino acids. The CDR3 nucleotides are TGTGCCAGCAGCTTAACAGGGGATAGCGGGAGGACCGGGGCCAACGTCCTGACTTTC. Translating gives CASSLTGDSGRTGANVLTF.

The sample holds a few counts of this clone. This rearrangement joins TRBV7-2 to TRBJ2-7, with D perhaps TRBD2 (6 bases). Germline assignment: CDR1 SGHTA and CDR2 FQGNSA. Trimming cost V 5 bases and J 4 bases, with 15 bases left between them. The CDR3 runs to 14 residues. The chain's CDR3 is CASSPTGVLYEQYF. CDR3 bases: TGTGCCAGCAGCCCGACGGGGGTATTGTACGAGCAGTACTTC.

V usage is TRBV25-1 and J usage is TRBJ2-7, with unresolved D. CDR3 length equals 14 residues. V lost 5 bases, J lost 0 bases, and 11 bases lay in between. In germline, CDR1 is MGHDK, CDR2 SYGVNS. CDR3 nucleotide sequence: TGTGCCAGCAGTCCGAGTAGGGACTCCTACGAGCAGTACTTC. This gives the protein CASSPSRDSYEQYF.

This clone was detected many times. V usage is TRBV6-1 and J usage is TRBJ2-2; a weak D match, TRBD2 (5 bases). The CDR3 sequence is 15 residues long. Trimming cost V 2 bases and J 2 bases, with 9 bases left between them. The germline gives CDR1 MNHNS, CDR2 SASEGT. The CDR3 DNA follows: TGTGCCAGCAGTGAATGGGGAGATAACACCGGGGAGCTGTTTTTT. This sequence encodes CASSEWGDNTGELFF.

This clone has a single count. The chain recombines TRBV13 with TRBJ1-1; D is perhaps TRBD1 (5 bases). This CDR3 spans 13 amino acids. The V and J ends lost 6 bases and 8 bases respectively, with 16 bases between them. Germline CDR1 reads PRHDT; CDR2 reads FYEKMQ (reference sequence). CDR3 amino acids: CASREGHFTEAFF. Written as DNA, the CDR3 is TGTGCCAGCAGGGAGGGGCACTTTACGGAAGCTTTCTTT.

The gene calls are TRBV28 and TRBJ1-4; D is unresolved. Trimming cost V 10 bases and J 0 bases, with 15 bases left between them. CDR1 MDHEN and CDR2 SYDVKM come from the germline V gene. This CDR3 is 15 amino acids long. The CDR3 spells CATKLTVATNEKLFF. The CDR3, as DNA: TGTGCCACGAAACTTACCGTTGCAACTAATGAAAAACTGTTTTTT. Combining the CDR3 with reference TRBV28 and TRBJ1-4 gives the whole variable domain DVKVTQSSRYLVKRTGEKVFLECVQDMDHENMFWYRQDPGLGLRLIYFSYDVKMKEKGDIPEGYSVSREKKERFSLILESASTNQTSMYLCATKLTVATNEKLFFGSGTQLSVL.

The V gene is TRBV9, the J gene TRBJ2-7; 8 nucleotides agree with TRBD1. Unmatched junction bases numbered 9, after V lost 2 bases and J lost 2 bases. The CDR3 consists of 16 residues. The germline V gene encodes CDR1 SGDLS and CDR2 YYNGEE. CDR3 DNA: TGTGCCAGCAGCGTGGGCGGGACAGGTCTAGCCTACGAGCAGTACTTC. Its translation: CASSVGGTGLAYEQYF.

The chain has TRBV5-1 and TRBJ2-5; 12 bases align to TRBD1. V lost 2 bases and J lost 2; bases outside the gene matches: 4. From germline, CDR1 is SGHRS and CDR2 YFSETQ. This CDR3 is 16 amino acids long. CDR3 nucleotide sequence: TGCGCCAGCAGCTTAGGGACAGGGGGCTTTCAAGAGACCCAGTACTTC. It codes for CASSLGTGGFQETQYF. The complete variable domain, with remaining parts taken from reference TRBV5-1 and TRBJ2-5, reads KAGVTQTPRYLIKTRGQQVTLSCSPISGHRSVSWYQQTPGQGLQFLFEYFSETQRNKGNFPGRFSGRQFSNSRSEMNVSTLELGDSALYLCASSLGTGGFQETQYFGPGTRLLVL.

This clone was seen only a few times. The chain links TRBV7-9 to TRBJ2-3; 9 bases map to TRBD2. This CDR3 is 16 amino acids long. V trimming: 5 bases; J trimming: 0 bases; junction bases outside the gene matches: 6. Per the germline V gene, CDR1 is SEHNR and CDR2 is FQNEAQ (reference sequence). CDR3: CASSGPSGASTDTQYF. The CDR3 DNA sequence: TGTGCCAGCAGCGGACCTAGCGGGGCTAGCACAGATACGCAGTATTTT.

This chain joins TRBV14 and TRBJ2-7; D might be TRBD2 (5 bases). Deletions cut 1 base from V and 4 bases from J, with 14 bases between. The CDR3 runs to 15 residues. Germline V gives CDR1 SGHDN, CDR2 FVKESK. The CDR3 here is CASSQAVGSDYEQYF. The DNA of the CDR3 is TGTGCCAGCAGCCAAGCGGTTGGGAGTGATTACGAGCAGTACTTC.

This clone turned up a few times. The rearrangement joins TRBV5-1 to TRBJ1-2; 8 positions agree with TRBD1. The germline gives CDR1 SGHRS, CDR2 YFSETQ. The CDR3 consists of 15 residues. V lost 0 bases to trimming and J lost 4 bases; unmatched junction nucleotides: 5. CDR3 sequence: CASSLETGGGYGYTF. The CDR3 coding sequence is TGCGCCAGCAGCTTGGAAACAGGGGGAGGCTATGGCTACACCTTC.